This TCR beta chain was captured by sequencing in a study of identical twins. Findings and caveats of the study: Recombination models fit unrelated individuals' TCR alpha sharing but underestimated twins'. Twins' surplus sharing was weaker for beta out-of-frame sequences. Alpha sequences that were out-of-frame and twin-shared showed an excess of low generation probability. Whereas memory repertoires showed no such difference, abundant cord blood beta clonotypes carried fewer insertions.

TCRdb reprocessed the 5' RACE reads with MiXCR, giving one entry per CDR3 protein. The repertoire holds about 900,000 distinct CDR3 sequences, about 12% seen once, with around 1.6% in the top ten. A remark on this clonotype: The antigen remains undetermined.

Germline values: CDR1 SGHRS, CDR2 YFSETQ. With V trimmed by 0 bases and J by 8 bases, 11 bases remained unmatched. The length of the CDR3 is 17 residues. The sample was also linked to a second study, of yellow fever vaccine responses in identical twins.

The sample was PBMCs. This receptor was taken from a woman in her late teens or twenties in good health. This rearrangement joins TRBV5-1 to TRBJ2-1; 10 positions agree with TRBD2. The CDR3 DNA is TGCGCCAGCAGCTTGGCTGTTAGCGGGGGGCCCTTCGATGAGCAGTTCTTC. It yields the protein CASSLAVSGGPFDEQFF.